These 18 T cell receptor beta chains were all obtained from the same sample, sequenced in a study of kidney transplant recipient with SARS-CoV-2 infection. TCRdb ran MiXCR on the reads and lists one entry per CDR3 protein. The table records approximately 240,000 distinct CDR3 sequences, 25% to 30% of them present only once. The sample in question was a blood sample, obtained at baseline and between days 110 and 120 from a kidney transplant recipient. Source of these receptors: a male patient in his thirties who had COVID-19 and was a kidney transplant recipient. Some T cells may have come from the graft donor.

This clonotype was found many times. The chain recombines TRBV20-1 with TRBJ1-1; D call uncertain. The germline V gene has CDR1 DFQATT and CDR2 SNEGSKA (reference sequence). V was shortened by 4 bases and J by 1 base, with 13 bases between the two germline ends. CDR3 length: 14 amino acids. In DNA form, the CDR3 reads TGCAGTGCTATTAGTCCCCCGGGGAACACTGAAGCTTTCTTT. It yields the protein CSAISPPGNTEAFF.

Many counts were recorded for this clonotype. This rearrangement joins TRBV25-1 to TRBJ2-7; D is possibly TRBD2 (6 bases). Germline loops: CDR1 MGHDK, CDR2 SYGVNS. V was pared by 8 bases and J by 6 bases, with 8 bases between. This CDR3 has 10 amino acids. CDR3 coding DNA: TGTGCCAGCGGGGGGAGCGAGCAGTACTTC. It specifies CASGGSEQYF.

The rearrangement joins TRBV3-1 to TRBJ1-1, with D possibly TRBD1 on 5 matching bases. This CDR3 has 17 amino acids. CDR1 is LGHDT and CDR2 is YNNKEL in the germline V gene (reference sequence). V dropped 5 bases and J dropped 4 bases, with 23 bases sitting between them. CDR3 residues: CASSWGYPISIRTEAFF. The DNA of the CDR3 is TGTGCCAGCAGCTGGGGGTATCCCATTTCAATTCGCACTGAAGCTTTCTTT.

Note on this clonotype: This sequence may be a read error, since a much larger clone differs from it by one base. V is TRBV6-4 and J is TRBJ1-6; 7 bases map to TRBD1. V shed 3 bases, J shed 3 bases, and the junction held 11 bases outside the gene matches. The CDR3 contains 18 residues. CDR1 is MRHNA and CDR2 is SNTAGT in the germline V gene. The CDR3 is CASSDRDSRSRYNSPLHF. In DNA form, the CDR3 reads TGTGCCAGCAGTGATCGGGACAGCCGCAGCCGCTATAATTCACCCCTCCACTTT.

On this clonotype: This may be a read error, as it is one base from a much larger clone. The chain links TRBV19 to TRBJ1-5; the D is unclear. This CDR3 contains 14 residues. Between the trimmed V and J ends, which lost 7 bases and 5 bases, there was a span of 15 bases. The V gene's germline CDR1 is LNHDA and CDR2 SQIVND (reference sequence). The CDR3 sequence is CASNIPERDQPQHF. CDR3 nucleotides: TGTGCCAGTAATATCCCGGAGAGGGATCAGCCCCAGCATTTT.

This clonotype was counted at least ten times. The CDR3 sequence: CASSLEGPKNIQYF. CDR3 nucleotide sequence: TGTGCCAGCAGCTTAGAGGGGCCCAAAAACATTCAGTACTTC. J is TRBJ2-4 and V is TRBV11-2; possible D gene TRBD1, 5 bases. Germline CDR1 and CDR2: SGHAT and FQNNGV. The germline V and J ends were trimmed by 0 bases and 2 bases, with 5 bases remaining between them. This CDR3 region has 14 residues.

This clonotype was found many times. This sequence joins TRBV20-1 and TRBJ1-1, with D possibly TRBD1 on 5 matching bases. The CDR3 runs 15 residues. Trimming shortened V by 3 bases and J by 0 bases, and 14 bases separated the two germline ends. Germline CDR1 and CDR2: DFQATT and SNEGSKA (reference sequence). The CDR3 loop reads CSARPGHGLNTEAFF. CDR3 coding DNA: TGCAGTGCTAGGCCTGGACATGGGTTGAACACTGAAGCTTTCTTT.

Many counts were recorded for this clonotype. The chain's CDR3 is CASSERRTSRKTYGYTF. The CDR3 nucleotides are TGTGCCAGCAGCGAGCGTAGAACAAGCAGAAAGACCTATGGCTACACCTTC. The V gene is TRBV11-2, the J gene TRBJ1-2; D not resolved. Trimming shortened V by 5 bases and J by 4 bases, and 23 bases separated the two germline ends. The CDR3 loop spans 17 amino acids. Germline V lookup: CDR1 SGHAT, CDR2 FQNNGV.

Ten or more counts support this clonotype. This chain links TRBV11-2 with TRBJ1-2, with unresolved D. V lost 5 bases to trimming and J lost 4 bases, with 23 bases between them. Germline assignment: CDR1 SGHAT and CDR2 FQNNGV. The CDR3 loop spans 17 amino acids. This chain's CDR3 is CASSSLVTSRKTYGYTF. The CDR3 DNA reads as TGTGCCAGCAGCAGTCTGGTAACAAGCAGAAAGACCTATGGCTACACCTTC.

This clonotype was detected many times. CDR3 sequence: CASSPPGGGSKNYEQYF. In DNA, the CDR3 is TGTGCCAGCAGCCCCCCCGGGGGCGGGAGTAAGAACTACGAGCAGTACTTC. This rearrangement joins TRBV7-2 to TRBJ2-7; the D gene is possibly TRBD2 (7 bases). The germline CDR1 and CDR2 sequences are SGHTA and FQGNSA. V lost 5 bases, J lost 3 bases, and 23 bases lay in between. This CDR3 comprises 17 residues.

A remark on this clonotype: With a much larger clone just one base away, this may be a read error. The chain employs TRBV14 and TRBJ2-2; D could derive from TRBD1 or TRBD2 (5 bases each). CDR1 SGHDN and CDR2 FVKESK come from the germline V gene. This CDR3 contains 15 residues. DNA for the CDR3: TGTGCCAGCGGCCAAACGGGACGCAACACCGGGGAGCTGTTTTTT. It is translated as CASGQTGRNTGELFF.

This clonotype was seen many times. CDR3 loop: CASSSQPGPWETQYF. The DNA of the CDR3 is TGTGCCAGCAGCTCCCAACCAGGGCCTTGGGAGACCCAGTACTTC. The chain links TRBV7-3 to TRBJ2-5; a possible D gene is TRBD1 (5 bases). V was pared by 4 bases and J by 5 bases, with 17 bases between. Germline V gene sequence: CDR1 SGHTA, CDR2 FQGTGA. This CDR3 is built from 15 residues.

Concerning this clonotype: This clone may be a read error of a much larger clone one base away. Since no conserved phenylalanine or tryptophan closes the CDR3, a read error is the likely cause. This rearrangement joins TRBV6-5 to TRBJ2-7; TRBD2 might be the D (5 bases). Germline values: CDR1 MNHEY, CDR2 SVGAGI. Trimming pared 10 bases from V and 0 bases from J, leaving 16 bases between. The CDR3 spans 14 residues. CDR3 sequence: CATRRVQSSYEQYL. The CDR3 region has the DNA TGTGCCACCCGGCGGGTACAAAGCTCCTACGAGCAGTACCTC.

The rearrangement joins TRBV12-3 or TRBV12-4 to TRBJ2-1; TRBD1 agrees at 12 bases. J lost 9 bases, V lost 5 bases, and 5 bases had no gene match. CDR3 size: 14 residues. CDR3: CASSTGTGGGEQFF. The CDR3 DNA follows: TGTGCCAGCAGTACCGGGACAGGGGGCGGTGAGCAGTTCTTC.

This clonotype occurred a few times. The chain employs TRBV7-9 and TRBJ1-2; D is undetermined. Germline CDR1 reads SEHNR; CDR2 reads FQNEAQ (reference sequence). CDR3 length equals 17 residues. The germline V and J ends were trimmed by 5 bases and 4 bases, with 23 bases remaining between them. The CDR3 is CASSLPAYHGKTYGYTF. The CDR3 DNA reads TGTGCCAGCAGCCTCCCAGCATACCATGGAAAGACCTATGGCTACACCTTC.

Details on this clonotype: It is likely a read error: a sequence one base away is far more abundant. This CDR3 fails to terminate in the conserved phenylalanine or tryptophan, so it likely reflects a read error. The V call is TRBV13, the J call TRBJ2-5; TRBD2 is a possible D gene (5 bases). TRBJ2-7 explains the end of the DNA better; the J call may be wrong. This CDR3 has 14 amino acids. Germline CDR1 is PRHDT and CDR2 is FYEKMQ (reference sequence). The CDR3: CASSPDGLSYEQYL. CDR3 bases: TGTGCCAGCAGCCCCGATGGACTCTCCTACGAGCAGTACCTC.

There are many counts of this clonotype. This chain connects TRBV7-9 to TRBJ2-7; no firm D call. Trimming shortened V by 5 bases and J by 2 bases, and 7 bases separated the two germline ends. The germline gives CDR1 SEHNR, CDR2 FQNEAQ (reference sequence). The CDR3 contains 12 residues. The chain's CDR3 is CASSPDPYEQYF. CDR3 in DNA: TGTGCCAGCAGCCCCGACCCCTACGAGCAGTACTTC.

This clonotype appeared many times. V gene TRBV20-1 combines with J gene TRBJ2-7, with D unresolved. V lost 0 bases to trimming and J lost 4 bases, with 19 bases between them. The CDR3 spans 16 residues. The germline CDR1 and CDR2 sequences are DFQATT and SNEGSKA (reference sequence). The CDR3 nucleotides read TGCAGTGCTAGAGACCTCCGAAGTCTAGAAGTTTACGAGCAGTACTTC. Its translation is CSARDLRSLEVYEQYF.